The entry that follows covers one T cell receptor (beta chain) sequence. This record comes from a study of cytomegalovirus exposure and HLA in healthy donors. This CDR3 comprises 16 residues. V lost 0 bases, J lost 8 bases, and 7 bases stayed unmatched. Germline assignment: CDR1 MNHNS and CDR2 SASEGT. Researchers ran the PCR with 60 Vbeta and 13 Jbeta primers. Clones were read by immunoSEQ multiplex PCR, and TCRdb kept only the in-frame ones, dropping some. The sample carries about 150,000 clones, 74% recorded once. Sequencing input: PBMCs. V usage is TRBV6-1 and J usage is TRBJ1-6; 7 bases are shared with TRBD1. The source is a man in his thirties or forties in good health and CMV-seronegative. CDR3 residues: CASSEAGNRGDSPLHF. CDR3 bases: TGTGCCAGCAGTGAAGCTGGGAACAGGGGTGATTCACCCCTCCACTTT.